The T cell receptor beta chain described here comes from a study of tumor and adjacent non-tumor tissue in lung cancer. Worth noting for this clonotype: Its specificity is unknown. A much larger clone differs by one base, so this may be a read error.

No cell sorting was done before RNA was extracted from the tissue. Study observations and caveats: Normal lung showed higher cumulative top 100 clone frequency than tumor.

A modified ARM-PCR protocol with three rounds of nested PCR amplified TCRbeta. One entry per CDR3 protein results from TCRdb running MiXCR on the multiplex PCR reads. The table has 120,000 or so distinct CDR3 sequences, 66% seen once; the top ten hold around 13%. V was trimmed by 3 bases and J by 4 bases, leaving 11 bases between them. CDR1 and CDR2 from the germline V gene are SQVTM and ANQGSEA. The CDR3 spans 13 residues. The material sequenced was lung tumor tissue. The chain joins TRBV29-1 to TRBJ2-3; D is possibly TRBD2 (5 bases). The TCR originated in a man aged 25 to 40 with non-small cell lung cancer. CDR3 coding DNA: TGCAGCGTTGAGCCCTTCGGGGCAGATACGCAGTATTTT. Its translation: CSVEPFGADTQYF.